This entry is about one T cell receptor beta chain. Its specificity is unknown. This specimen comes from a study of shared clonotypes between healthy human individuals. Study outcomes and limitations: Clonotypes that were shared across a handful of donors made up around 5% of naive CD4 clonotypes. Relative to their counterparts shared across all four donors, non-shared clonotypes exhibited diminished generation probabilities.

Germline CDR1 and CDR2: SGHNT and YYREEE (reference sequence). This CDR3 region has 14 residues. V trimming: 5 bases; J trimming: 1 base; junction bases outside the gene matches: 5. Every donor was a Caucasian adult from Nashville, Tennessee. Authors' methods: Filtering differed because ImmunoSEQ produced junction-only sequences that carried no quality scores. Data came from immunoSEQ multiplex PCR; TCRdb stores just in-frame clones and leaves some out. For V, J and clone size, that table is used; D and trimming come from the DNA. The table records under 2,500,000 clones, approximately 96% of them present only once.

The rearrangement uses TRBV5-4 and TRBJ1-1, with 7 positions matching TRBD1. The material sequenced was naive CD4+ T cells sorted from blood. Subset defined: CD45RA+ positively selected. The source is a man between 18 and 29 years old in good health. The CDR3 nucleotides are TGTGCCAGCAGACCCGGGACAGCGAACACTGAAGCTTTCTTT. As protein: CASRPGTANTEAFF.